At least ten counts were recorded for the clone carrying this T cell receptor (beta chain). The CDR3 is 14 residues long. V was cut by 3 bases and J by 0 bases, with 10 bases left in between. Germline CDR1 SGDLS, CDR2 YYNGEE. This record belongs to a study of T cell repertoires in cytomegalovirus infection. At the level of the study: In public TCR beta signatures, there were indications of both CMV infection and matching HLA type.

TCRdb called the reads again in MiXCR, with one record for every CDR3 protein. The data contain under 200,000 distinct CDR3 sequences, approximately 9.7% of them singletons. This receptor was taken from a human donor in good health (CMV status not recorded). Some clones in this sample may be carry-over from other donors' samples. Sequences were obtained from PBMCs. V usage is TRBV9 and J usage is TRBJ2-7; perhaps TRBD1 as D (5 bases). As DNA, the CDR3 is TGTGCCAGCAGCGCCCAGGGTAACTCCTACGAGCAGTACTTC. This encodes CASSAQGNSYEQYF.